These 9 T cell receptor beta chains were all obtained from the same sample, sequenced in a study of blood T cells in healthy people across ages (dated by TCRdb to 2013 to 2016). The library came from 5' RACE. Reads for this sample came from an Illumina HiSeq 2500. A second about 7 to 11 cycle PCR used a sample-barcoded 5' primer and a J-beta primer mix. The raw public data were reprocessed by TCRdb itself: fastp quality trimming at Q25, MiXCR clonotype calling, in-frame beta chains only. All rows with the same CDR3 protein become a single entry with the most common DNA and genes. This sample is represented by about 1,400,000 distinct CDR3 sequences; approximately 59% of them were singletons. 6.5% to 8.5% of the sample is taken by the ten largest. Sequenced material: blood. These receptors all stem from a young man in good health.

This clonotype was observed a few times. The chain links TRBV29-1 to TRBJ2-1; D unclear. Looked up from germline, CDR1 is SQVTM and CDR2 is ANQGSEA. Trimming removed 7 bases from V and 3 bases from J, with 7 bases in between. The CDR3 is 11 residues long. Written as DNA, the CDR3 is TGCAGCGGAGATATCTACAATGAGCAGTTCTTC. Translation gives CSGDIYNEQFF.

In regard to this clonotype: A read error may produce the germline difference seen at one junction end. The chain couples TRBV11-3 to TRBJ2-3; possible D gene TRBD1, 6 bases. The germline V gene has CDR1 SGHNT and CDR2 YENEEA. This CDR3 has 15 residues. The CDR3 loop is CASSLRQDLTETQYF. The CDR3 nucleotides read TGTGCCAGCAGCTTAAGACAGGACCTCACAGAGACGCAGTATTTT.

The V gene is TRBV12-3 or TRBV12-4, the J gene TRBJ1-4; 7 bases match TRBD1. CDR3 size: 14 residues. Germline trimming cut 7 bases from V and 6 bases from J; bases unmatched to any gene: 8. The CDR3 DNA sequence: TGTGCCAGCATTCGACAGGGATCGTATGAAAAACTGTTTTTT. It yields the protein CASIRQGSYEKLFF.

This CDR3 reads CATSVRDRGQFF. The CDR3 DNA reads TGTGCCACCAGCGTACGAGACAGGGGCCAGTTCTTC. The rearrangement uses TRBV15 and TRBJ2-5, with 8 bases that match TRBD1. Near its end, the DNA agrees better with TRBJ2-1, so the J call may be wrong. The CDR3 loop spans 12 amino acids. Germline V gene data show CDR1 as LNHNV and CDR2 as YYDKDF (reference sequence).

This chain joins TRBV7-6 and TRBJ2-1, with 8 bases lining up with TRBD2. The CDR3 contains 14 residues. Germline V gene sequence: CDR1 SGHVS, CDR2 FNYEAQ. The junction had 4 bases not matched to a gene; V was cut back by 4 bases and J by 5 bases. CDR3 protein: CASSSLAGHNEQFF. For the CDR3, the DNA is TGTGCCAGCAGCTCATTAGCGGGACACAATGAGCAGTTCTTC.

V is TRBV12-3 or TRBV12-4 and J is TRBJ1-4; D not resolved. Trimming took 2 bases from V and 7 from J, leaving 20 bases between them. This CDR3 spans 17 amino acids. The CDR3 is CASSLYGPGPGGEKLFF. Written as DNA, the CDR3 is TGTGCCAGCAGTTTATATGGACCCGGGCCCGGAGGTGAAAAACTGTTTTTT.

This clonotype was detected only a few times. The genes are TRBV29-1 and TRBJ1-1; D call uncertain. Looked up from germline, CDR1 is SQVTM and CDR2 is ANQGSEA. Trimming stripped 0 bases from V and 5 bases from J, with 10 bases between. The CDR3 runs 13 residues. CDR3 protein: CSVEEVGRTEAFF. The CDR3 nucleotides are TGCAGCGTTGAAGAGGTGGGAAGGACTGAAGCTTTCTTT.

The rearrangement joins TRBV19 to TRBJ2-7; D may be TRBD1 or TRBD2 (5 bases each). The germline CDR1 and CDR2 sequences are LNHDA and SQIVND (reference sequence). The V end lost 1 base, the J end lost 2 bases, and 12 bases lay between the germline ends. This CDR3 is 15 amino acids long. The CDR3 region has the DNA TGTGCCAGTAGTATAGGAGGGGACGGAACCTACGAGCAGTACTTC. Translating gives CASSIGGDGTYEQYF.

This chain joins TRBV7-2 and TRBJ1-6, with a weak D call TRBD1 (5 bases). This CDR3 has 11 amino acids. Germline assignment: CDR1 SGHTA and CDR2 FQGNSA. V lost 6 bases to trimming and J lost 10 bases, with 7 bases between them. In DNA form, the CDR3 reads TGTGCCAGCAGTCGGGGGTCACCCCTCCACTTT. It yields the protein CASSRGSPLHF.